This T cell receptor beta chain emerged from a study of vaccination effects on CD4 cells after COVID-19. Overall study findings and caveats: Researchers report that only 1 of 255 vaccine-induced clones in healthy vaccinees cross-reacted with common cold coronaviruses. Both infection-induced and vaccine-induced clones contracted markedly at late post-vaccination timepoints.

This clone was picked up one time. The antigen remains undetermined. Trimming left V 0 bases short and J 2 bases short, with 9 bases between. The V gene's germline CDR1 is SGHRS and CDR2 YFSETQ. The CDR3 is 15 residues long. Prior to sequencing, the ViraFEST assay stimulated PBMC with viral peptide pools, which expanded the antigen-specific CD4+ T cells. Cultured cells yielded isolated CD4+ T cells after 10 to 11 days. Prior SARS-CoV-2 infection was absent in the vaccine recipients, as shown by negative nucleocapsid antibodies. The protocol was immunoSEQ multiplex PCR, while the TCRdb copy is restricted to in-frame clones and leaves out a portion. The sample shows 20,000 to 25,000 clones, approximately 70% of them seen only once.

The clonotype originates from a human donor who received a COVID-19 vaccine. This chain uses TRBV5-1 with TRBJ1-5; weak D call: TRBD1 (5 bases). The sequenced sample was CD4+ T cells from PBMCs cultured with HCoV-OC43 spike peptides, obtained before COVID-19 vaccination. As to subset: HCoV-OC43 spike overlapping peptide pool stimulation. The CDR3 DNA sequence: TGCGCCAGCAGCTTGGAATGGGGGGGCAATCAGCCCCAGCATTTT. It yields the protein CASSLEWGGNQPQHF.